These 12 T cell receptor beta chains were all obtained from the same sample, sequenced in a study of shared clonotypes between healthy human individuals. Assay: immunoSEQ multiplex PCR; the TCRdb copy retains only in-frame clones and omits some. The sample yields about a million clones, about 74% seen once. Material for sequencing was memory CD4+ T cells sorted from blood. Subset defined: CD45RA-negative fraction. The receptors shown here come from a man aged 18 to 29 in good health.

Comments on this clone: Distinct nucleotide sequences in the sample also encode this CDR3. This rearrangement joins TRBV27 to TRBJ2-6, with D unclear. Trimming removed 0 bases at V and 1 base at J, with 1 base between. Germline loops: CDR1 MNHEY, CDR2 SMNVEV (reference sequence). The CDR3 sequence is 14 residues long. The DNA of the CDR3 is TGTGCCAGCAGTTTATCGTCTGGGGCCAACGTCCTGACTTTC. Its translation: CASSLSSGANVLTF.

In its sample, this clone was seen a few times. The CDR3: CASSPRDSNQPQHF. CDR3 bases: TGCGCCAGCAGCCCCCGGGACAGCAATCAGCCCCAGCATTTT. The chain employs TRBV4-1 and TRBJ1-5; D may be TRBD1 (5 bases). Germline-derived CDR1 and CDR2 are MGHRA and YSYEKL. V was cut by 4 bases and J by 1 base, with 8 bases left in between. This CDR3 contains 14 residues.

On this clone: The same CDR3 also results from other DNA sequences found in this sample. The chain couples TRBV9 to TRBJ2-1; D possibly corresponds to TRBD2 (5 bases). Germline V lookup: CDR1 SGDLS, CDR2 YYNGEE. Trimming took off 0 bases at V and 1 base at J, with 8 bases between the two ends. This CDR3 region has 15 residues. CDR3 region: CASSVDRGSYNEQFF. As DNA, the CDR3 is TGTGCCAGCAGCGTAGATCGCGGGTCCTACAATGAGCAGTTCTTC.

V is TRBV27 and J is TRBJ1-6, with 9 bases that match TRBD1. Germline V lookup: CDR1 MNHEY, CDR2 SMNVEV (reference sequence). The ends lost 5 bases at V and 10 bases at J; junction bases unmatched: 12. This CDR3 region has 16 residues. Here the CDR3 reads CASSRPPGQGLSPLHF. CDR3 DNA sequence: TGTGCCAGCAGTCGACCACCTGGACAGGGGTTATCACCCCTCCACTTT.

The count of this clone is one. The chain uses TRBV30 and TRBJ2-3; 15 nucleotides line up with TRBD2. CDR3 length equals 15 residues. J gave up 5 bases and V 2 bases, and 2 bases lay outside the gene matches. Germline V gene lookup returns CDR1 GTSNPN and CDR2 SVGIG (reference sequence). DNA for the CDR3: TGTGCCTGGAGTTTGGGACTAGCGGGGGGAGATACGCAGTATTTT. It yields the protein CAWSLGLAGGDTQYF.

The chain uses TRBV5-6 and TRBJ2-1; D might be TRBD1 (5 bases). Per the germline V gene, CDR1 is SGHDT and CDR2 is YYEEEE. Between the trimmed V and J ends, which lost 2 bases and 6 bases, there was a span of 9 bases. This CDR3 has 13 residues. CDR3 bases: TGTGCCAGCAGCTTAGACAGACTCAATGAGCAGTTCTTC. Translating gives CASSLDRLNEQFF.

The chain has TRBV5-1 and TRBJ2-7, with D hard to call. V shed 5 bases and J shed 0 bases, with 12 bases lying between them. CDR1 is SGHRS and CDR2 is YFSETQ in the germline V gene. The CDR3 contains 14 residues. As DNA, the CDR3 is TGCGCCAGCAGGGACGCCTCAGGCTCCTACGAGCAGTACTTC. Translation: CASRDASGSYEQYF.

This clone was observed a few times. The chain links TRBV6-6 to TRBJ2-2; a possible D gene is TRBD2 (6 bases). This CDR3 has 14 residues. Looked up from germline, CDR1 is MNHNY and CDR2 is SVGAGI (reference sequence). The ends were cut back, 6 bases at V and 5 bases at J, with 13 bases in the middle. DNA for the CDR3: TGTGCCAGCAGGAAGACTAGTCTAACCGGGGAGCTGTTTTTT. Translation gives CASRKTSLTGELFF.

The J gene is TRBJ2-1, the V gene TRBV18; 7 nucleotides align to TRBD1. The CDR3 totals 13 residues. Germline-derived CDR1 and CDR2 are KGHSH and LQKENI. The ends lost 6 bases at V and 6 bases at J; junction bases unmatched: 5. CDR3 amino acids: CASSTGMGNEQFF. In DNA, the CDR3 is TGTGCCAGCTCGACAGGGATGGGCAATGAGCAGTTCTTC.

This clone was seen only once. The chain has TRBV28 and TRBJ1-5; the D is unclear. The CDR3 runs 13 residues. Germline CDR1 is MDHEN and CDR2 is SYDVKM. Trimming cost V 7 bases and J 7 bases, with 14 bases left between them. The CDR3 DNA is TGTGCCAGCACTCTGATGGGGATACAGCCCCAGCATTTT. It is translated as CASTLMGIQPQHF.

The CDR3 nucleotides are TGTGCCATCAGTGAACGGCTAGCGGGTTACAATGAGCAGTTCTTC. Residues: CAISERLAGYNEQFF. The V call is TRBV10-3, the J call TRBJ2-1, with 8 bases identical to TRBD2. Per germline, CDR1 ENHRY and CDR2 SYGVKD. The CDR3 consists of 15 residues. J was trimmed by 4 bases and V by 3 bases; bases with no gene match: 5.

The V and J genes are TRBV30 and TRBJ1-4; possibly TRBD1 for D (6 bases). This CDR3 has 14 amino acids. V was trimmed by 5 bases and J by 5 bases, leaving 15 bases between them. Germline assignment: CDR1 GTSNPN and CDR2 SVGIG (reference sequence). The CDR3 loop is CAWLDRSLNEKLFF. DNA for the CDR3: TGTGCCTGGCTAGACAGGTCACTCAATGAAAAACTGTTTTTT. Full variable domain (rest looked up from reference TRBV30 and TRBJ1-4): SQTIHQWPATLVQPVGSPLSLECTVEGTSNPNLYWYRQAAGRGLQLLFYSVGIGQISSEVPQNLSASRPQDRQFILSSKKLLLSDSGFYLCAWLDRSLNEKLFFGSGTQLSVL.